This T cell receptor (beta chain) is drawn from a study of blood T cell repertoires in COVID-19. About the research overall: Nucleic acid was either cDNA or gDNA, and it came from T cells, B-cell-depleted T cells, or PBMCs.

Resolution of symptoms, clearance, or two negative PCRs was present in recovered Cohort 3 donors. In the study's own analysis: Counts of nucleated cells, estimated from reference gene primer amplification, were obtained. Sequencing used immunoSEQ multiplex PCR; TCRdb keeps in-frame clones, though not all of them. That table gives V, J and clone size, and the DNA gave D and trimming. The data hold a few hundred thousand clones, with more than 80% observed a single time. The germline V gene has CDR1 SGHTA and CDR2 FQGNSA. The CDR3 runs to 15 residues. V lost 3 bases, J lost 4 bases, and 16 bases lay in between.

Material: PBMCs or T cells enriched from blood (not recorded which). The clonotype was recovered from a man aged 30-40 years who had recovered from COVID-19. This chain connects TRBV7-2 to TRBJ2-7; D not resolved. The CDR3 DNA is TGTGCCAGCAGCTTCACCGGGTCAGTTGGTTACGAGCAGTACTTC. Amino acids: CASSFTGSVGYEQYF.